The clone carrying this T cell receptor (beta chain) was counted between two and nine times. Expressed TCRB transcripts got sequenced, as all isolated RNA was reverse transcribed. TCRdb keeps only in-frame clones here, not all; method: immunoSEQ multiplex PCR. The table records some 200,000 clones, approximately 11% of them present only once. The record originates from a study of beta chain features in type 1 diabetes. After removal of 5 bases from V and 1 base from J, the junction contained 5 bases not matched to a gene. Germline V gene data show CDR1 as SEHNR and CDR2 as FQNEAQ (reference sequence). This CDR3 comprises 15 residues.

This clonotype was sampled from a man aged 18 to 29 in good health. Sequenced sample: central memory CD4+ T cells from blood. This chain uses TRBV7-9 with TRBJ2-3; 8 positions match TRBD1. CDR3 bases: TGTGCCAGCAGCCAGGGGACAGGCCGCACAGATACGCAGTATTTT. It is translated as CASSQGTGRTDTQYF.